This T cell receptor beta chain was documented in a study of T cells in Graves' hyperthyroidism and ophthalmopathy. From RNA transcripts, TCR beta CDR3 regions were amplified. First-round RT-PCR with HTBI primers amplified the TCR CDR3 region. TCRdb analysed the multiplex PCR reads with MiXCR anew, one entry per CDR3 protein. The sample yields 490,000 or so distinct CDR3 sequences, under 25% seen once. CDR1 and CDR2 (germline): SGHTS, YDEGEE. The CDR3 has 16 amino acids. Deletions cut 4 bases from V and 10 bases from J, with 21 bases between. Clinical Activity Scores of at least 3, NOSPECS grades of at least 4 and durations under 3 months characterized ophthalmopathy patients. Using about 10 ml of fresh peripheral blood, PBMCs were prepared. Notes on the study in general: Ophthalmopathy was distinguished from stable hyperthyroidism by 13 V-J signatures. Most thyroid clonotypes expanded above 0.001 were also detected in blood.

This clonotype was seen more than once but under ten times. Its antigen is as yet unknown. The chain links TRBV5-8 to TRBJ1-6, with a possible D match to TRBD1 (6 bases). The TCR sequence derives from a woman in her 70s with Graves' ophthalmopathy. Sequencing was performed on blood. The CDR3, as DNA: TGTGCCAGCAGCCCGCTTGGGTTAGGGGGGAGATCACCCCTCCACTTT. Residues: CASSPLGLGGRSPLHF.